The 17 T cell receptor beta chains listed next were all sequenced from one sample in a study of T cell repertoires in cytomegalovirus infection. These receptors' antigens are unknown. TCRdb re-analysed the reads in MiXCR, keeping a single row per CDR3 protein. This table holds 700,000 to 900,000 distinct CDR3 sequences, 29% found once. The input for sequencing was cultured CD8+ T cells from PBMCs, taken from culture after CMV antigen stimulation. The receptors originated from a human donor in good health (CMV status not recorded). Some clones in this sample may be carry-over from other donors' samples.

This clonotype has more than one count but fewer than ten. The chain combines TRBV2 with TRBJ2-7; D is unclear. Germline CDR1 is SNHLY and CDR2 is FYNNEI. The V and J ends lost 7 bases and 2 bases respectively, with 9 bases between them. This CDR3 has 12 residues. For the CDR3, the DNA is TGTGCCAGCAACGAGCTTACCTACGAGCAGTACTTC. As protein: CASNELTYEQYF.

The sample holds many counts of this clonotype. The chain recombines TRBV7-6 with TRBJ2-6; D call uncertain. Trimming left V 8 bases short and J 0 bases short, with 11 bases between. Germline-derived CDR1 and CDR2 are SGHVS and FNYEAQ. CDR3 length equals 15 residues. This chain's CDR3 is CASELLVSGANVLTF. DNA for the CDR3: TGTGCCAGCGAGCTCTTGGTCTCTGGGGCCAACGTCCTGACTTTC.

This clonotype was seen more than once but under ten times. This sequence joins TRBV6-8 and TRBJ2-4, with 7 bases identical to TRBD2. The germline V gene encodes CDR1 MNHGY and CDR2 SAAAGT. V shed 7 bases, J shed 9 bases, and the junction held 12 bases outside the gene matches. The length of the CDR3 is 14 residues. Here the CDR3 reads CASTSRGGEAIQYF. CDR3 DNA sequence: TGTGCCAGCACCTCCCGGGGAGGGGAGGCCATTCAGTACTTC.

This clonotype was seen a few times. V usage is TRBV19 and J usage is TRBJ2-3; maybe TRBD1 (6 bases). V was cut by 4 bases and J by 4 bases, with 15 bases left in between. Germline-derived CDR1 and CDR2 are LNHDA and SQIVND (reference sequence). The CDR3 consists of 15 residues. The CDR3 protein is CASSSPGAASDTQYF. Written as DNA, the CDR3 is TGTGCCAGTAGTAGTCCAGGGGCCGCCTCAGATACGCAGTATTTT.

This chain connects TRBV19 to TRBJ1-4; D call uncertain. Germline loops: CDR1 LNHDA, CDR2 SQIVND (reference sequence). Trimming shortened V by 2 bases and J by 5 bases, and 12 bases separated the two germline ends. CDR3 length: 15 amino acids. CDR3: CASSISELRNEKLFF. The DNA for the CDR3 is TGTGCCAGTAGTATATCCGAGCTCAGGAATGAAAAACTGTTTTTT.

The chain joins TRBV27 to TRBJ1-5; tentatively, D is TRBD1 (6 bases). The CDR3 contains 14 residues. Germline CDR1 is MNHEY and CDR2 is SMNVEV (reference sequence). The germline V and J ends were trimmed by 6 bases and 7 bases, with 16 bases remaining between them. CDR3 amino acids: CASRSGGPPQPQHF. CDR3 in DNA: TGTGCCAGCAGATCCGGGGGCCCCCCCCAGCCCCAGCATTTT.

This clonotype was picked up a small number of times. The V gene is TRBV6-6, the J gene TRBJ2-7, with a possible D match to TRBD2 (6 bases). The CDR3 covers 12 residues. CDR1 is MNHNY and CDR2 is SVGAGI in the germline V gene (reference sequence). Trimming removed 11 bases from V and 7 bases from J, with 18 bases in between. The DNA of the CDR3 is TGTGCCGGCCGGGACCCAGGAGGGGAGCAGTACTTC. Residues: CAGRDPGGEQYF.

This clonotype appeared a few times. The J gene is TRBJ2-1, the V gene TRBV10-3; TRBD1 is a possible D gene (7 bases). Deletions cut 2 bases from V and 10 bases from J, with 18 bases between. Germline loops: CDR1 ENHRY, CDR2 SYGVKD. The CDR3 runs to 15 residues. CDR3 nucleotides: TGTGCCATCAGTGAGGGGCAGGGGGGCTCCGTCGAGCAGTTCTTC. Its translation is CAISEGQGGSVEQFF.

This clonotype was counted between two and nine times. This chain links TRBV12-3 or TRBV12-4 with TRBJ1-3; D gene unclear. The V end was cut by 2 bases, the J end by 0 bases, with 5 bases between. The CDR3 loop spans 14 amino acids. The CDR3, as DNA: TGTGCCAGCAGTTTATGGGACTCTGGAAACACCATATATTTT. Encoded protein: CASSLWDSGNTIYF.

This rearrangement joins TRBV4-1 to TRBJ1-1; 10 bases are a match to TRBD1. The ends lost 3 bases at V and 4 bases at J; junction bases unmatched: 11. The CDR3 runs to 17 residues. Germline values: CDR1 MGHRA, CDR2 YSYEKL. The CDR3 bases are TGCGCCAGCAGCCATAGTGGGACAGGGGAGGGAACCACTGAAGCTTTCTTT. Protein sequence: CASSHSGTGEGTTEAFF.

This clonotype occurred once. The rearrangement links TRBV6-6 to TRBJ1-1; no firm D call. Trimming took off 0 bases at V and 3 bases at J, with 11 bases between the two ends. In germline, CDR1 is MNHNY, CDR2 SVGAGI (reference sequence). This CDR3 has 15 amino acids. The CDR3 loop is CASSYSTGDDTEAFF. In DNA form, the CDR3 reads TGTGCCAGCAGTTACTCGACTGGGGATGACACTGAAGCTTTCTTT.

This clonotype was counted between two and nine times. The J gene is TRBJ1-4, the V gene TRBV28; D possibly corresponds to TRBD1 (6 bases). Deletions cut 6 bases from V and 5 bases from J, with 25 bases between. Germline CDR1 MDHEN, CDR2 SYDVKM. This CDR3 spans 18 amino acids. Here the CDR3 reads CASSRIRRQDLLNEKLFF. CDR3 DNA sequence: TGTGCCAGCAGCCGAATACGCCGACAGGACCTACTGAATGAAAAACTGTTTTTT.

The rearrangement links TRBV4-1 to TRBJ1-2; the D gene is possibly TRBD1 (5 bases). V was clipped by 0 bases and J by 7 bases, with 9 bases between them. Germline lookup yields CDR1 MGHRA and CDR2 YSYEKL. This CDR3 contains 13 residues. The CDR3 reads CASSQESRAGYTF. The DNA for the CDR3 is TGCGCCAGCAGCCAAGAGTCCAGGGCTGGCTACACCTTC.

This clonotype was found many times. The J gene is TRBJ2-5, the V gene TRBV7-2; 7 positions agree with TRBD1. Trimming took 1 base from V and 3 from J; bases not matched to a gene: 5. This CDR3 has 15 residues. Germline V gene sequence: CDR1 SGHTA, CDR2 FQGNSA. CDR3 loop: CASSLVTGTEETQYF. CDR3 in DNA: TGTGCCAGCAGCTTAGTAACCGGGACAGAAGAGACCCAGTACTTC.

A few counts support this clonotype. The CDR3 nucleotides are TGCGCCAGCAGCCACGAAGGACAGATGGACACCGGGGAGCTGTTTTTT. It specifies CASSHEGQMDTGELFF. This chain uses TRBV4-1 with TRBJ2-2; D is possibly TRBD1 (6 bases). Germline CDR1 and CDR2: MGHRA and YSYEKL. The CDR3 sequence is 16 residues long. V lost 3 bases to trimming and J lost 3 bases, with 14 bases between them.

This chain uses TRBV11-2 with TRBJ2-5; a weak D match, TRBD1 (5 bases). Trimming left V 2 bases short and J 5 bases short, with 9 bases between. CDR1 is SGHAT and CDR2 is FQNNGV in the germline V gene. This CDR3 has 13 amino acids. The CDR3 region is CASSLPGHETQYF. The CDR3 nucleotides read TGTGCCAGCAGCTTACCAGGGCACGAGACCCAGTACTTC. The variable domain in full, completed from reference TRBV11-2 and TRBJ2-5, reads EAGVAQSPRYKIIEKRQSVAFWCNPISGHATLYWYQQILGQGPKLLIQFQNNGVVDDSQLPKDRFSAERLKGVDSTLKIQPAKLEDSAVYLCASSLPGHETQYFGPGTRLLVL.

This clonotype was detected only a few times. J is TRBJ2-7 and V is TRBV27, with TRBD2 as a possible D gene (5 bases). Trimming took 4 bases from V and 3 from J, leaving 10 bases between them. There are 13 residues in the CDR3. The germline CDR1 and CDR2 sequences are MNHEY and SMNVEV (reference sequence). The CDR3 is CASSSRGLYEQYF. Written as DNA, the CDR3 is TGTGCCAGCAGTTCTCGAGGGCTCTACGAGCAGTACTTC.